A selection of T cell receptor beta chains follows, all from one sample in a study of shared clonotypes between healthy human individuals. Sequencing was performed with immunoSEQ multiplex PCR; in TCRdb, only in-frame clones are kept and a portion is missing. The repertoire has some 320,000 clones, around 86% of them found once; the top ten carry about 16%. Material for sequencing was memory CD8+ T cells sorted from blood. The source of these receptors is a man younger than 30 in good health. CDR3s include the opening cysteine and the closing phenylalanine or tryptophan. The D gene is left open where the match is weak. Clone size is stated in some rows and not others, as once, few, many or a class when expanded.

>.|TRBJ2-5|TRBV10-3|.
CAISESQGRGFQETQYF
TGTGCCATCAGTGAGTCGCAGGGAAGGGGGTTCCAAGAGACCCAGTACTTC
>.|TRBJ2-7|TRBV6-6|.
CASSYAGTSHEQYF
TGTGCCAGCAGTTACGCAGGGACTTCCCACGAGCAGTACTTC
>.|TRBJ2-1|TRBV14|.
CASSHYGYNEQFF
TGTGCCAGCAGCCACTACGGCTACAATGAGCAGTTCTTC
>.|TRBJ2-3|TRBV4-1|.
CASSQDSPFTDTQYF
TGCGCCAGCAGCCAAGACTCACCTTTCACAGATACGCAGTATTTT
>.|TRBJ1-5|TRBV6-1|.
CASSEHKGPHNQPQHF
TGTGCCAGCAGTGAACATAAGGGGCCCCACAATCAGCCCCAGCATTTT
>TRBD1|TRBJ1-2|TRBV4-3|many
CASSQAGTDNYGYTF
TGCGCCAGCAGCCAAGCCGGGACAGACAACTATGGCTACACCTTC
>TRBD2|TRBJ2-2|TRBV7-9|.
CASSFGLANTGELFF
TGTGCCAGCAGCTTCGGACTAGCGAACACCGGGGAGCTGTTTTTT
>.|TRBJ2-7|TRBV29-1|.
CSVIPWFVKSGYEQYF
TGCAGCGTTATTCCGTGGTTCGTCAAGTCGGGCTACGAGCAGTACTTC
>.|TRBJ1-2|TRBV6-5|.
CASSYHGNYGYTF
TGTGCCAGCAGTTACCATGGGAACTATGGCTACACCTTC
>TRBD1|TRBJ2-3|TRBV13|.
CASSPPGQGSLDTQYF
TGTGCCAGCAGCCCGCCCGGACAGGGCTCTTTGGATACGCAGTATTTT
>.|TRBJ1-2|TRBV7-9|many
CASSLGAMEGYTF
TGTGCCAGCAGCTTGGGAGCGATGGAGGGCTACACCTTC
>.|TRBJ2-3|TRBV7-3|.
CASSFTGEGEDTQYF
TGTGCCAGCAGCTTCACGGGAGAGGGTGAGGATACGCAGTATTTT
>TRBD2|TRBJ2-7|TRBV4-3|.
CASSQEPTSGISYEQYF
TGCGCCAGCAGCCAAGAACCAACTAGCGGGATCTCCTACGAGCAGTACTTC
>TRBD1|TRBJ2-7|TRBV7-8|.
CASSLFGGDRGLF
TGTGCCAGCAGCTTATTCGGAGGGGACAGGGGGCTCTTC
>.|TRBJ2-1|TRBV27|.
CASGDMPFYNEQFF
TGTGCCAGCGGGGACATGCCTTTCTACAATGAGCAGTTCTTC
>TRBD1|TRBJ1-5|TRBV2|.
CASSAMGQDSNQPQHF
TGTGCCAGCAGTGCAATGGGACAGGATAGCAATCAGCCCCAGCATTTT
>TRBD2|TRBJ2-1|TRBV28|.
CASSLTTSGSYNEQFF
TGTGCCAGCAGTTTGACCACTAGCGGCTCCTACAATGAGCAGTTCTTC